A selection of T cell receptor beta chains follows, all from one sample in a study of Graves' ophthalmopathy and Graves' hyperthyroidism. Each CDR3 protein is one row after TCRdb ran MiXCR on the multiplex PCR reads. The repertoire holds 200,000 to 250,000 distinct CDR3 sequences, with 20% to 25% as singletons. The material sequenced was peripheral blood. Source of these receptors: a woman between 50 and 59 years old with Graves' ophthalmopathy. Each CDR3 is given with its conserved first and last residue. D genes are given only for firm matches. Clone size is not always given. Where it is, it says once, few, many or a class for expanded clones.

cdr3_aa,cdr3_nt,j_call,cdr3_length,d_call,v_call,clone_size
CATSGRTGTYEQYF,TGTGCCACCAGTGGGCGGACAGGGACCTACGAGCAGTACTTC,TRBJ2-7,14,TRBD1,TRBV24-1,.
CASSKYGGASGRDTQYF,TGTGCCAGCAGCAAATATGGGGGGGCTAGCGGGAGAGATACGCAGTATTTT,TRBJ2-3,17,TRBD2,TRBV11-2,many
CASSGQGRGETQYF,TGCGCCAGCAGTGGTCAAGGCAGGGGAGAGACCCAGTACTTC,TRBJ2-5,14,.,TRBV10-1,many
CASSLSGGRAGETQYF,TGTGCCAGCAGCTTATCGGGCGGGAGGGCCGGAGAGACCCAGTACTTC,TRBJ2-5,16,TRBD2,TRBV7-2,.
CASSIGGWMNTEAFF,TGTGCCAGTAGTATAGGGGGCTGGATGAACACTGAAGCTTTCTTT,TRBJ1-1,15,.,TRBV19,many
CASSLAEGGSGELFF,TGTGCCAGCAGTTTAGCGGAGGGAGGGTCCGGGGAGCTGTTTTTT,TRBJ2-2,15,TRBD2,TRBV12-3/TRBV12-4,once
CASSPAGLAKNIQYF,TGTGCCAGCAGCCCCGCGGGTCTAGCCAAAAACATTCAGTACTTC,TRBJ2-4,15,.,TRBV7-2,many
CASRGDSGTQYF,TGTGCCAGCAGGGGGGACTCAGGTACCCAGTACTTC,TRBJ2-5,12,.,TRBV2,once
CASSYGRLTGELFF,TGTGCCAGCAGTTACGGCAGGCTCACCGGGGAGCTGTTTTTT,TRBJ2-2,14,.,TRBV6-5,.
CAGRTTRYGYTF,TGTGCCGGACGGACGACTAGATATGGCTACACCTTC,TRBJ1-2,12,.,TRBV30,many
CVSSPGLANSLGYEQYF,TGTGTCAGCAGCCCGGGACTAGCTAACTCTCTTGGCTACGAGCAGTACTTC,TRBJ2-7,17,TRBD2,TRBV12-3/TRBV12-4,.
CASSDRTYEQYF,TGTGCCAGTAGCGACAGAACCTACGAGCAGTACTTC,TRBJ2-7,12,.,TRBV19,many
CSARGPGPKNSPLHF,TGCAGTGCTAGGGGACCCGGGCCAAAGAATTCACCCCTCCACTTT,TRBJ1-6,15,.,TRBV20-1,many
CASSLDYRGETQYF,TGTGCCAGCAGCTTAGACTACCGAGGGGAGACCCAGTACTTC,TRBJ2-5,14,.,TRBV7-2,many
CASSQDSQGARKQYF,TGTGCCAGCAGCCAAGATTCACAGGGGGCCCGTAAGCAGTACTTC,TRBJ2-7,15,TRBD1,TRBV3-1,.
CASSAVQGNTEAFF,TGTGCCAGTAGTGCAGTACAGGGGAACACTGAAGCTTTCTTT,TRBJ1-1,14,.,TRBV19,many
CASSFFHKGGTQYF,TGTGCCAGCAGTTTCTTCCATAAGGGGGGGACCCAGTACTTC,TRBJ2-5,14,.,TRBV12-3/TRBV12-4,.
CATSRPDIDYGYTF,TGTGCCACCAGCAGACCCGACATAGACTATGGCTACACCTTC,TRBJ1-2,14,.,TRBV15,once
CAWSVKGALNGYTF,TGTGCCTGGAGTGTAAAAGGGGCGTTGAACGGCTACACCTTC,TRBJ1-2,14,.,TRBV30,few
CASSGWTSGETQYF,TGTGCCAGCAGTGGGTGGACTAGCGGAGAGACCCAGTACTTC,TRBJ2-5,14,TRBD2,TRBV2,many
CASSLGWGDFYGYTF,TGTGCCAGCAGCTTAGGGTGGGGGGACTTCTATGGCTACACCTTC,TRBJ1-2,15,.,TRBV7-2,many
CASSEGAAYGNTIYF,TGTGCCAGCAGTGAAGGGGCAGCCTACGGAAACACCATATATTTT,TRBJ1-3,15,.,TRBV6-1,few
CASSRTELEQYF,TGTGCCAGCAGCAGAACTGAACTGGAGCAGTACTTC,TRBJ2-7,12,.,TRBV25-1,many
CATSSQGREWPQHF,TGTGCCACCAGTTCCCAGGGTCGAGAATGGCCCCAGCATTTT,TRBJ1-5,14,.,TRBV24-1,.
CASSPSGGLIDGYTF,TGTGCCAGCAGCCCTTCGGGGGGGTTGATAGATGGCTACACCTTC,TRBJ1-2,15,.,TRBV9,many
CASSLNPYQPQHF,TGTGCCAGCAGTTTAAACCCTTATCAGCCCCAGCATTTT,TRBJ1-5,13,.,TRBV28,.
CATSGDLGTYEQYF,TGTGCCACCAGCGGAGATTTGGGTACCTACGAGCAGTACTTC,TRBJ2-7,14,.,TRBV15,.
CASQEETQYF,TGTGCTAGTCAGGAAGAGACCCAGTACTTC,TRBJ2-5,10,.,TRBV12-5,.
CASSLGHGETQYF,TGCGCCAGCAGCTTGGGGCACGGAGAGACCCAGTACTTC,TRBJ2-5,13,.,TRBV5-1,few
CASISGNTGEQYF,TGTGCCAGCATAAGCGGGAACACGGGCGAGCAGTACTTC,TRBJ2-7,13,TRBD2,TRBV6-1,many
CASSVTSASEGELFF,TGTGCCAGCAGCGTCACTAGCGCAAGCGAGGGGGAGCTGTTTTTT,TRBJ2-2,15,TRBD2,TRBV9,many
CASSLGGKTEAFF,TGTGCCAGCAGTTTAGGGGGAAAAACTGAAGCTTTCTTT,TRBJ1-1,13,.,TRBV12-3/TRBV12-4,many
CAWKGQGNIQYF,TGTGCCTGGAAGGGACAGGGAAACATTCAGTACTTC,TRBJ2-4,12,TRBD1,TRBV30,.
CATTKGANTGELFF,TGTGCCACCACTAAGGGAGCGAACACCGGGGAGCTGTTTTTT,TRBJ2-2,14,.,TRBV24-1,many
CASTLQGGGTEAFF,TGTGCCAGCACCCTGCAGGGGGGAGGCACTGAAGCTTTCTTT,TRBJ1-1,14,TRBD1,TRBV3-1,few
CASRRWGGTEAFF,TGCGCCAGCAGGAGGTGGGGAGGTACTGAAGCTTTCTTT,TRBJ1-1,13,.,TRBV5-1,many
CASSRQGPTEAFF,TGTGCCAGCAGCCGCCAGGGTCCCACTGAAGCTTTCTTT,TRBJ1-1,13,.,TRBV12-3/TRBV12-4,many
CASSPRSDTEAFF,TGTGCCAGCTCACCACGGTCGGACACTGAAGCTTTCTTT,TRBJ1-1,13,.,TRBV18,many
CATSEPGHQAGETQYF,TGTGCCACCAGTGAGCCGGGACACCAGGCGGGAGAGACCCAGTACTTC,TRBJ2-5,16,.,TRBV24-1,many
CASSTDRLNTEAFF,TGTGCCAGCAGTACGGACAGGTTGAACACTGAAGCTTTCTTT,TRBJ1-1,14,TRBD1,TRBV12-3/TRBV12-4,many
CASTGRGGETQYF,TGTGCCAGTACCGGGAGGGGGGGGGAGACCCAGTACTTC,TRBJ2-5,13,TRBD2,TRBV19,many
CASSSGRVVETQYF,TGTGCCAGTAGTAGCGGGAGAGTGGTGGAGACCCAGTACTTC,TRBJ2-5,14,TRBD2,TRBV19,many
CASSPARASYEQYF,TGTGCCAGCAGTCCCGCTCGGGCCTCCTACGAGCAGTACTTC,TRBJ2-7,14,.,TRBV6-9,many
CASSVLWTSGRAQETQYF,TGTGCCTCCAGTGTGTTGTGGACTAGCGGGAGGGCCCAAGAGACCCAGTACTTC,TRBJ2-5,18,TRBD2,TRBV10-3,many
CSASPGTGGEAFF,TGCAGTGCTAGCCCTGGGACAGGGGGTGAAGCTTTCTTT,TRBJ1-1,13,TRBD1,TRBV20-1,many
CASSRTGGYEQYF,TGTGCCAGCAGCAGGACAGGGGGATACGAGCAGTACTTC,TRBJ2-7,13,TRBD1,TRBV11-2,many
CASRREGNYGEQYF,TGTGCCAGCAGGAGGGAAGGGAACTACGGCGAGCAGTACTTC,TRBJ2-7,14,.,TRBV25-1,many
CASSGNPGQGPQHF,TGTGCCAGCAGCGGAAACCCGGGACAGGGACCCCAGCATTTT,TRBJ1-5,14,TRBD1,TRBV9,many
CASSQGGGRHSYEQYF,TGCGCCAGCAGCCAAGGGGGCGGGAGGCACTCCTACGAGCAGTACTTC,TRBJ2-7,16,TRBD2,TRBV4-1,.
CASSLYYSSGELFF,TGTGCCAGCAGCTTATATTATTCGTCCGGGGAGCTGTTTTTT,TRBJ2-2,14,.,TRBV7-2,many
CASSLSLPAGGHGWSYEQYF,TGTGCCAGCAGTTTATCCCTCCCTGCGGGGGGGCACGGTTGGTCCTACGAGCAGTACTTC,TRBJ2-7,20,TRBD2,TRBV28,few
CASSFGRGSRELFF,TGTGCCAGCAGCTTCGGCCGCGGTTCGAGGGAGCTGTTTTTT,TRBJ2-2,14,.,TRBV7-2,few